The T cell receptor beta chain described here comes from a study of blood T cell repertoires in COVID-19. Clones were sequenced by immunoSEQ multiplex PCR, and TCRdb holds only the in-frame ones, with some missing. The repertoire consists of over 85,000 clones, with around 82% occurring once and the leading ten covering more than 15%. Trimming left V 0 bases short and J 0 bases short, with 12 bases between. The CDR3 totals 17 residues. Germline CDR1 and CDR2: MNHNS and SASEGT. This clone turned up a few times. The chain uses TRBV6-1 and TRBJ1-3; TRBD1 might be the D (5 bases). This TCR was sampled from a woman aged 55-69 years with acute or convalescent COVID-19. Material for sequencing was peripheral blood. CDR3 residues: CASSEAHGGSSGNTIYF. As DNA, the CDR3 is TGTGCCAGCAGTGAAGCCCACGGGGGTAGCTCTGGAAACACCATATATTTT.